Sequencing of this T cell receptor (beta chain) was carried out in a study of blood T cell repertoires in COVID-19. This clone was detected a few times. This CDR3 comprises 15 residues. Germline V gives CDR1 MNHNS, CDR2 SASEGT. With V trimmed by 1 base and J by 3 bases, 3 bases remained unmatched. TCRdb's copy holds only in-frame clones and misses some; the assay was immunoSEQ multiplex PCR. The sample yields 130,000 to 150,000 clones, roughly 81% seen once. Input material: peripheral blood. The TCR sequence derives from a human donor with acute or convalescent COVID-19. The donor label of this sample is uncertain. The chain recombines TRBV6-1 with TRBJ1-5; 7 nucleotides match TRBD1. The CDR3, as DNA: TGTGCCAGCAGTGAAGACGGGACAGCCAATCAGCCCCAGCATTTT. It specifies CASSEDGTANQPQHF.